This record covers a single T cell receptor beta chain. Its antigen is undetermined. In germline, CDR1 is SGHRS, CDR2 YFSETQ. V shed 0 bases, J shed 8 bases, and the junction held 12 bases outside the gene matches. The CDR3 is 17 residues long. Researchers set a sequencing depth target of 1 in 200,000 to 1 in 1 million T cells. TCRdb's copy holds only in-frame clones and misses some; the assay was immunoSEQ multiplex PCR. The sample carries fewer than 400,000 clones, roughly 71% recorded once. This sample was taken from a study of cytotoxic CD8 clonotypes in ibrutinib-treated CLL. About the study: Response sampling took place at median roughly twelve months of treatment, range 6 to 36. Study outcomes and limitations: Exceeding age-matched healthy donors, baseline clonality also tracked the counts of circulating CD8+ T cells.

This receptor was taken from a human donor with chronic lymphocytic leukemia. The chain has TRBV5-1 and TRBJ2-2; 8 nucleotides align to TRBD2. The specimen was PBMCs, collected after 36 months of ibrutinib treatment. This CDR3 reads CASSLAAVPSGFGELFF. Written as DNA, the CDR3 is TGCGCCAGCAGCTTGGCCGCGGTGCCTAGCGGGTTTGGGGAGCTGTTTTTT. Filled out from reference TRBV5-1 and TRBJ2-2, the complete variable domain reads KAGVTQTPRYLIKTRGQQVTLSCSPISGHRSVSWYQQTPGQGLQFLFEYFSETQRNKGNFPGRFSGRQFSNSRSEMNVSTLELGDSALYLCASSLAAVPSGFGELFFGEGSRLTVL.